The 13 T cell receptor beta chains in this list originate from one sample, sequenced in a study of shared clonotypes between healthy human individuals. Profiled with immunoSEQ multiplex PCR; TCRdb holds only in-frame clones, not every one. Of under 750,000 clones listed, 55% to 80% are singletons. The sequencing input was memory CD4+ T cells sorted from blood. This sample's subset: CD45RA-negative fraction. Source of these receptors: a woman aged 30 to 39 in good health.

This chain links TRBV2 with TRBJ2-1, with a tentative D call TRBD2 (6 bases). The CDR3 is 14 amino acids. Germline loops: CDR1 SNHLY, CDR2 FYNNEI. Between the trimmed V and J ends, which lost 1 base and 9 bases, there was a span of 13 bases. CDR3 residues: CASSEDRFGSEQFF. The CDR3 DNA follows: TGTGCCAGCAGTGAAGACAGGTTCGGGAGTGAGCAGTTCTTC.

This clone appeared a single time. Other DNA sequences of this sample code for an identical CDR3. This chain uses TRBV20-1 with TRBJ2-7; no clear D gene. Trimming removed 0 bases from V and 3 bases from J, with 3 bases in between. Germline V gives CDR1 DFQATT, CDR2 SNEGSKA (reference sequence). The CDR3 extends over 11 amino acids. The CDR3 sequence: CSAREIYEQYF. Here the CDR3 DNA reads TGCAGTGCTAGAGAAATCTACGAGCAGTACTTC.

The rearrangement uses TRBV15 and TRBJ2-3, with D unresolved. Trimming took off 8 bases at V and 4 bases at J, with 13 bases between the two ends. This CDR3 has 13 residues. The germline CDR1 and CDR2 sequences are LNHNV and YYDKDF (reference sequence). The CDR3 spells CATLDGSSDTQYF. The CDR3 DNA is TGTGCCACCCTCGACGGTTCTTCAGATACGCAGTATTTT. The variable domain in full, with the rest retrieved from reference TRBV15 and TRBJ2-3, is DAMVIQNPRYQVTQFGKPVTLSCSQTLNHNVMYWYQQKSSQAPKLLFHYYDKDFNNEADTPDNFQSRRPNTSFCFLDIRSPGLGDTAMYLCATLDGSSDTQYFGPGTRLTVL.

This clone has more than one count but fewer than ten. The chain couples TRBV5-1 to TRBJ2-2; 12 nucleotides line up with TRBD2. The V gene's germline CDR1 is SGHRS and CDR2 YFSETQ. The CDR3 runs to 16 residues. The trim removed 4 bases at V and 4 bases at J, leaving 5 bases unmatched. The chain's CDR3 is CASSQLAGGPTGELFF. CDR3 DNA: TGCGCCAGCAGCCAACTAGCGGGAGGACCCACCGGGGAGCTGTTTTTT.

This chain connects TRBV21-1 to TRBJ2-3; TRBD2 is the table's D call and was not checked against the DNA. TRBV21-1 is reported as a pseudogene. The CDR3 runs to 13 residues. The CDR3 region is CASSMGRECTQYF. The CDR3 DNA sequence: TGTGCCAGCAGCATGGGCCGGGAGTGTACGCAGTATTTT.

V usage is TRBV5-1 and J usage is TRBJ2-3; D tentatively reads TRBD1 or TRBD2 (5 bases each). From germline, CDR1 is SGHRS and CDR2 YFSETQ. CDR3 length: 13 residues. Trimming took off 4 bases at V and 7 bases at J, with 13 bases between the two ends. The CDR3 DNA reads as TGCGCCAGCAGCATACCGGGACCAAATACGCAGTATTTT. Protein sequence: CASSIPGPNTQYF.

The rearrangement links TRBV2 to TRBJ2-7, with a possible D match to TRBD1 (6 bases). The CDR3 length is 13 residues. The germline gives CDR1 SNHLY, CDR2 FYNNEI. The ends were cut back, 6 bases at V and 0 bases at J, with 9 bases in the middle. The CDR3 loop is CASRHRVSYEQYF. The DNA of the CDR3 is TGTGCCAGCAGACACAGGGTCTCCTACGAGCAGTACTTC.

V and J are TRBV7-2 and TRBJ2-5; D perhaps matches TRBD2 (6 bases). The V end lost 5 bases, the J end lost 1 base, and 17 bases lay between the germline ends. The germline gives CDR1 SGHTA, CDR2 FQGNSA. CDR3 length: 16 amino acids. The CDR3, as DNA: TGTGCCAGCAGCACAAATGCGCTTAGCGGCCAAGAGACCCAGTACTTC. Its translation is CASSTNALSGQETQYF.

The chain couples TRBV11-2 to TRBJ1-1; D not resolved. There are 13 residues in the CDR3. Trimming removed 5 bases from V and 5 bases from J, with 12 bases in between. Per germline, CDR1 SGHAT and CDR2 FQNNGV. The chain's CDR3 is CASSIEGGTEAFF. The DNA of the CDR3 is TGTGCCAGCAGCATTGAGGGCGGGACTGAAGCTTTCTTT.

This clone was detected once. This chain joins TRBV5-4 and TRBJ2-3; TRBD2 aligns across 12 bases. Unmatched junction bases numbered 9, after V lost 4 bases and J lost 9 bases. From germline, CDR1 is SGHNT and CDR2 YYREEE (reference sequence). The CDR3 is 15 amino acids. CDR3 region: CASSPQLAGGSTQYF. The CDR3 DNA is TGTGCCAGCAGCCCACAACTAGCGGGAGGCTCCACGCAGTATTTT.

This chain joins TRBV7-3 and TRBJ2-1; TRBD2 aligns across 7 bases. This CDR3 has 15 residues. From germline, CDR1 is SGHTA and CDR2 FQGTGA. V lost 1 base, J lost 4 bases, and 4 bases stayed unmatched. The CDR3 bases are TGTGCCAGCAGCTTAATGGGGGAGGGTTACAATGAGCAGTTCTTC. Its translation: CASSLMGEGYNEQFF.

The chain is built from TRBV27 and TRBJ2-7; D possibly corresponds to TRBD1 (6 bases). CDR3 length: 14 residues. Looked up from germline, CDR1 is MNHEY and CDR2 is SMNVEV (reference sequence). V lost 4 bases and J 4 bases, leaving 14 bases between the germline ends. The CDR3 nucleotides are TGTGCCAGCAGTTACCGCAGGGGATCGTACGAGCAGTACTTC. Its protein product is CASSYRRGSYEQYF.

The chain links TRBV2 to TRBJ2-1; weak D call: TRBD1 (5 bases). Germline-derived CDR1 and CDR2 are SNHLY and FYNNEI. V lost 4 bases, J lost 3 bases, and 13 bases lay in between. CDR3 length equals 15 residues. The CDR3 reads CASSGGGADYNEQFF. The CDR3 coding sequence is TGTGCCAGCAGTGGTGGTGGGGCGGACTACAATGAGCAGTTCTTC.